These 8 T cell receptor beta chains were all obtained from the same sample, sequenced in a study of shared clonotypes between healthy human individuals. The repertoire was sequenced with immunoSEQ multiplex PCR; TCRdb's copy has only in-frame clones and lacks some. The sample carries hundreds of thousands of clones, 96% recorded once. Terminally differentiated effector memory CD45RA+ cells were excluded from the naive CD8 cells, which were CD45RO-negative and positively selected for CCR7. Input material: naive CD8+ T cells sorted from blood. The receptors were gathered from a woman in her 30s in good health.

The chain recombines TRBV6-1 with TRBJ1-1; 7 bases are a match to TRBD1. Trimming removed 6 bases from V and 4 bases from J; junction bases left unmatched: 8. The CDR3 covers 14 residues. Looked up from germline, CDR1 is MNHNS and CDR2 is SASEGT. CDR3 sequence (DNA): TGTGCCAGCAGGGAGAGGAACAGGGGCACTGAAGCTTTCTTT. This translates into CASRERNRGTEAFF.

The chain is built from TRBV10-3 and TRBJ1-6; D perhaps matches TRBD1 (6 bases). Trimming shortened V by 2 bases and J by 10 bases, and 18 bases separated the two germline ends. CDR3 length equals 16 residues. Germline CDR1 is ENHRY and CDR2 is SYGVKD. The CDR3 nucleotides are TGTGCCATCAGTGAGATTGGACAGCGGAGGGAATCACCCCTCCACTTT. This sequence encodes CAISEIGQRRESPLHF.

To note about this clone: Other nucleotide sequences from this sample produce the same CDR3. The chain joins TRBV27 to TRBJ2-7; 12 nucleotides line up with TRBD2. Germline values: CDR1 MNHEY, CDR2 SMNVEV (reference sequence). The CDR3 spans 14 residues. J was trimmed by 6 bases and V by 2 bases; bases with no gene match: 2. The CDR3 sequence: CASSLLAGGLEQYF. CDR3 sequence (DNA): TGTGCCAGCAGTTTACTAGCGGGAGGGCTCGAGCAGTACTTC.

This clone was recorded a few times. The chain carries TRBV4-1 and TRBJ2-1; D perhaps matches TRBD2 (5 bases). V was pared by 1 base and J by 10 bases, with 5 bases between. The CDR3 consists of 11 residues. Germline V gene lookup returns CDR1 MGHRA and CDR2 YSYEKL. The CDR3 DNA is TGCGCCAGCAGCCAAGGGAGGGAGCAGTTCTTC. It specifies CASSQGREQFF.

V and J are TRBV28 and TRBJ2-7, with D possibly being TRBD1 (5 bases). CDR1 is MDHEN, CDR2 SYDVKM, per germline. Trimming took 7 bases from V and 3 from J, leaving 13 bases between them. The CDR3 covers 13 residues. Written as DNA, the CDR3 is TGTGCCAGCAACAGTAGACAGAACTACGAGCAGTACTTC. Its translation: CASNSRQNYEQYF. Combining the CDR3 with reference TRBV28 and TRBJ2-7 gives the whole variable domain DVKVTQSSRYLVKRTGEKVFLECVQDMDHENMFWYRQDPGLGLRLIYFSYDVKMKEKGDIPEGYSVSREKKERFSLILESASTNQTSMYLCASNSRQNYEQYFGPGTRLTVT.

V usage is TRBV7-7 and J usage is TRBJ2-5, with 7 bases identical to TRBD1. Germline V lookup: CDR1 SSHAT, CDR2 FNYEAQ (reference sequence). CDR3 length equals 13 residues. V lost 3 bases and J lost 5; bases outside the gene matches: 3. The CDR3 nucleotides read TGTGCCAGCAGCTTGGGACAGTCTGAGACCCAGTACTTC. It encodes CASSLGQSETQYF.

The chain recombines TRBV7-9 with TRBJ2-7; D gene uncertain. This CDR3 spans 15 amino acids. Between the trimmed V and J ends, which lost 6 bases and 0 bases, there was a span of 15 bases. Germline assignment: CDR1 SEHNR and CDR2 FQNEAQ (reference sequence). The CDR3 spells CASSSKTGSSYEQYF. Written as DNA, the CDR3 is TGTGCCAGCAGTTCTAAGACCGGTAGCTCCTACGAGCAGTACTTC.

V is TRBV28 and J is TRBJ2-7; a weak D match, TRBD1 (5 bases). CDR1 and CDR2 from the germline V gene are MDHEN and SYDVKM. Between the trimmed V and J ends, which lost 1 base and 7 bases, there was a span of 11 bases. The CDR3 consists of 13 residues. The DNA for the CDR3 is TGTGCCAGCAGTTTATTTTCCAGGGATGAGCAGTACTTC. It codes for CASSLFSRDEQYF.